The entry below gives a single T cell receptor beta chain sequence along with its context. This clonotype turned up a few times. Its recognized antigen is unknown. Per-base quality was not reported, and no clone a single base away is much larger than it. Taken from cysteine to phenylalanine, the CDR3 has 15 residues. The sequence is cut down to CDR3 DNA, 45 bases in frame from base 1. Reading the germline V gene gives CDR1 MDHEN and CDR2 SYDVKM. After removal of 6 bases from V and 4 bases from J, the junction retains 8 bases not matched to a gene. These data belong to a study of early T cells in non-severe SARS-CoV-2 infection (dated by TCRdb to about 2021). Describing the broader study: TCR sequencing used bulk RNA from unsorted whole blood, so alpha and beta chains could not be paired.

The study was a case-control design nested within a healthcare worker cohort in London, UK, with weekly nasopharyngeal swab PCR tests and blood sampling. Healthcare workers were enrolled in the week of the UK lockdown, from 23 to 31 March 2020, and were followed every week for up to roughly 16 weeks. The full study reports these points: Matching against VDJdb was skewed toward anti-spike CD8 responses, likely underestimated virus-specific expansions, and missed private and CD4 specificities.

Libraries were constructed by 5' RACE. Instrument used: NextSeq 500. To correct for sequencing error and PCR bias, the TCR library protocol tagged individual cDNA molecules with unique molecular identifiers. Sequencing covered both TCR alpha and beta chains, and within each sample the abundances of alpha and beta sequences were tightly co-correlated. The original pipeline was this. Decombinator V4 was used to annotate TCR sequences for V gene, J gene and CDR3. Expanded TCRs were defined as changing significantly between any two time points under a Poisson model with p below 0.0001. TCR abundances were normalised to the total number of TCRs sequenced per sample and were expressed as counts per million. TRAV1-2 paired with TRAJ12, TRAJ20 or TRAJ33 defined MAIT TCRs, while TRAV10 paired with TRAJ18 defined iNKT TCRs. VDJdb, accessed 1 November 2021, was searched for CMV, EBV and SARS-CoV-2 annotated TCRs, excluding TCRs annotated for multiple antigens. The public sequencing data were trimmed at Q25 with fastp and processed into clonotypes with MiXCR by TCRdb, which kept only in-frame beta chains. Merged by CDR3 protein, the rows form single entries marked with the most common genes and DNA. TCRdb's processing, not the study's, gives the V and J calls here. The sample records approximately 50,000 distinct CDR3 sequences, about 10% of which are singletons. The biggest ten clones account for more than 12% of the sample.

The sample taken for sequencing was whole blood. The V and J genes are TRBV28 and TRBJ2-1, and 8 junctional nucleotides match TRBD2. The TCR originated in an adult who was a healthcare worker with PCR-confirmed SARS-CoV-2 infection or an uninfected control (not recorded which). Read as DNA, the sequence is TGTGCCAGCAGGGGAGCGGGAGTTCTTTACAATGAGCAGTTCTTC. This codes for CASRGAGVLYNEQFF.